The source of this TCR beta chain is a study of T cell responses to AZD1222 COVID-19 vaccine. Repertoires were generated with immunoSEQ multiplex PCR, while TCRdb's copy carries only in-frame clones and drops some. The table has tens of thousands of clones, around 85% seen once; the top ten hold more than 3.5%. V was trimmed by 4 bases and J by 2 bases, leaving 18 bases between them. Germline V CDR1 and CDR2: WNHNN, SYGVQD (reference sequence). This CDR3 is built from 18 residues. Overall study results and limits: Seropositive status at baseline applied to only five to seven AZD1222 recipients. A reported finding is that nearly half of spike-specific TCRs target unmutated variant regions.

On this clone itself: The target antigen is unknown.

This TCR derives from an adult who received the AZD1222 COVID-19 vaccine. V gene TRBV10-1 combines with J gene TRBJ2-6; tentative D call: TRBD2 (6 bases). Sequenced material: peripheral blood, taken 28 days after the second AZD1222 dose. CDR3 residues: CASSALAIGLAGANVLTF. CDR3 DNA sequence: TGCGCCAGCAGTGCACTAGCCATCGGATTAGCTGGGGCCAACGTCCTGACTTTC.